A single sample is the source of the 5 T cell receptor beta chains below, sequenced in a study of OX40 agonist ivuxolimab in advanced cancers. Measured with immunoSEQ multiplex PCR; TCRdb has only the in-frame clones, and not every one. The table shows about 46,000 clones, with approximately 88% occurring only once. The starting material was CD4+ or CD8+ T cells sorted from blood, obtained in a trial of the OX40 agonist ivuxolimab. Receptors were obtained from an adult with an advanced solid tumor such as melanoma, head and neck, liver or kidney cancer.

The gene calls are TRBV29-1 and TRBJ2-1; 8 nucleotides match TRBD2. Trimming at V came to 7 bases and at J to 0 bases, leaving 5 bases not matched to a gene. The CDR3 is made up of 14 amino acids. From germline, CDR1 is SQVTM and CDR2 ANQGSEA. DNA of the CDR3: TGCAGCGCCCAAAGCGGGAGCTCCTACAATGAGCAGTTCTTC. Its protein product is CSAQSGSSYNEQFF.

The V call is TRBV18, the J call TRBJ1-1, with D unresolved. Looked up from germline, CDR1 is KGHSH and CDR2 is LQKENI. The CDR3 contains 17 residues. Trimming cost V 3 bases and J 1 base, with 18 bases left between them. CDR3 nucleotide sequence: TGTGCCAGCTCACCGACTAAAGCCCTTCAAAGGAACACTGAAGCTTTCTTT. Protein sequence: CASSPTKALQRNTEAFF.

The chain uses TRBV19 and TRBJ2-7; TRBD1 matches 7 bases. Trimming at V came to 6 bases and at J to 0 bases, leaving 5 bases not matched to a gene. CDR3 length: 14 amino acids. From germline, CDR1 is LNHDA and CDR2 SQIVND (reference sequence). CDR3 residues: CASSWTGASYEQYF. CDR3 nucleotides: TGTGCCAGTAGCTGGACAGGAGCCTCCTACGAGCAGTACTTC.

This chain connects TRBV11-2 to TRBJ2-2; D is perhaps TRBD2 (5 bases). Germline values: CDR1 SGHAT, CDR2 FQNNGV. Trimming stripped 5 bases from V and 5 bases from J, with 15 bases between. This CDR3 comprises 15 residues. The CDR3 is CASSPLQPGTGELFF. CDR3 nucleotide sequence: TGTGCCAGCAGCCCCCTCCAGCCGGGGACCGGGGAGCTGTTTTTT.

This clone was seen just once. V is TRBV27 and J is TRBJ2-7; 7 bases align to TRBD2. Germline V gene data show CDR1 as MNHEY and CDR2 as SMNVEV (reference sequence). Trimming cost V 3 bases and J 0 bases; bases outside gene matches: 2. The CDR3 contains 14 residues. CDR3 amino acids: CASSFSGGSYEQYF. The CDR3 DNA reads TGTGCCAGCAGTTTTTCGGGGGGCTCCTACGAGCAGTACTTC.